The 23 T cell receptor beta chains below come from one sample, sequenced in a study of liver allograft versus peripheral blood T cells. In the study overall: The authors compared T cell receptor repertoires in transplanted livers with recipients' peripheral blood repertoires.

A single record per CDR3 protein comes from TCRdb applying MiXCR to the reads. The table records 9,000 to 13,000 distinct CDR3 sequences, around 23% of them present only once. The origin of the receptors is a human patient who had a liver transplant. Some T cells here may be from the graft donor.

In DNA form, the CDR3 reads TGTGCCAGCAGTACGCCTCCCAGGTCCATGAACACTGAAGCTTTCTTT. Its translation is CASSTPPRSMNTEAFF. The rearrangement links TRBV6-1 to TRBJ1-1; D not resolved. The CDR3 contains 16 residues. V was pared by 5 bases and J by 0 bases, with 16 bases between. Germline CDR1 and CDR2: MNHNS and SASEGT.

This clonotype has a handful of counts. The CDR3 coding sequence is TGTGCCAGCAGTTACCCCAGATTTAGCGGGGGACATCTAAGGGGTTCAGATACGCAGTATTTT. This sequence encodes CASSYPRFSGGHLRGSDTQYF. The V and J genes are TRBV6-2 or TRBV6-3 and TRBJ2-3; TRBD2 agrees at 9 bases. V lost 2 bases to trimming and J lost 4 bases; unmatched junction nucleotides: 22. Germline loops: CDR1 MNHEY, CDR2 SVGEGT. This CDR3 contains 21 residues.

The chain recombines TRBV20-1 with TRBJ2-1, with D possibly TRBD1 on 6 matching bases. Germline CDR1 DFQATT, CDR2 SNEGSKA (reference sequence). V was pared by 5 bases and J by 6 bases, with 23 bases between. The CDR3 runs 16 residues. CDR3 sequence (DNA): TGCAGTGCTCGCCGAAGTATTACAGGGACCTTCAATGAGCAGTTCTTC. Translating it yields CSARRSITGTFNEQFF.

This clonotype was counted a few times. The chain recombines TRBV20-1 with TRBJ1-1; D perhaps matches TRBD1 (5 bases). The CDR3 has 14 residues. With 3 bases removed from V and 1 base from J, the gap between germline ends came to 12 bases. Germline CDR1 is DFQATT and CDR2 is SNEGSKA (reference sequence). The CDR3 DNA sequence: TGCAGTGCTAGGCCATGGGGACCGAACACTGAAGCTTTCTTT. It is translated as CSARPWGPNTEAFF.

This clonotype has more than one count but fewer than ten. The V gene is TRBV27, the J gene TRBJ1-2; D is unresolved. CDR3 length: 15 amino acids. Per the germline V gene, CDR1 is MNHEY and CDR2 is SMNVEV (reference sequence). Trimming left V 1 base short and J 0 bases short, with 9 bases between. The CDR3 sequence: CASSLFPPANYGYTF. DNA for the CDR3: TGTGCCAGCAGTTTATTCCCTCCAGCTAACTATGGCTACACCTTC.

This clonotype counts as medium-sized (0.01 to 0.1%). J is TRBJ1-1 and V is TRBV6-5, with D possibly matching TRBD1 (5 bases). CDR3 length: 15 residues. Trimming took off 2 bases at V and 4 bases at J, with 14 bases between the two ends. In germline, CDR1 is MNHEY, CDR2 SVGAGI. CDR3 in amino acids: CASSYLGGIATEAFF. The CDR3 DNA reads as TGTGCCAGCAGTTACCTGGGGGGGATCGCCACTGAAGCTTTCTTT.

This clonotype was observed a few times. This rearrangement joins TRBV30 to TRBJ1-6; D remains unclear. The V gene's germline CDR1 is GTSNPN and CDR2 SVGIG (reference sequence). With 3 bases removed from V and 0 bases from J, the gap between germline ends came to 15 bases. The length of the CDR3 is 17 residues. CDR3 amino acids: CAWSLGGLSSYNSPLHF. The DNA for the CDR3 is TGTGCCTGGAGCTTGGGAGGGCTTAGCTCCTATAATTCACCCCTCCACTTT.

The chain has TRBV6-1 and TRBJ2-1; no clear D. The CDR3 is 14 amino acids. Trimming stripped 6 bases from V and 6 bases from J, with 15 bases between. Germline CDR1 reads MNHNS; CDR2 reads SASEGT. In DNA form, the CDR3 reads TGTGCCAGCAGCCGAATCGCCGTCCTCAATGAGCAGTTCTTC. This translates into CASSRIAVLNEQFF.

The chain employs TRBV19 and TRBJ1-2, with TRBD1 identical over 7 bases. Unmatched junction bases numbered 13, after V lost 4 bases and J lost 8 bases. CDR1 LNHDA and CDR2 SQIVND come from the germline V gene (reference sequence). CDR3 length: 15 residues. In nucleotides, the CDR3 is TGTGCCAGTAGTACAAGGGGGCCCATAGGGTACGGCTACACCTTC. The encoded protein is CASSTRGPIGYGYTF.

This clonotype turned up a few times. This chain uses TRBV10-3 with TRBJ2-3; D not resolved. Germline assignment: CDR1 ENHRY and CDR2 SYGVKD. V lost 0 bases, J lost 0 bases, and 7 bases lay in between. The CDR3 is made up of 15 amino acids. DNA of the CDR3: TGTGCCATCAGTGAGTCAACGTTTAGCACAGATACGCAGTATTTT. Translating gives CAISESTFSTDTQYF.

This sequence joins TRBV18 and TRBJ2-3, with a tentative D call TRBD2 (6 bases). V lost 5 bases to trimming and J lost 0 bases, with 9 bases between them. This CDR3 is built from 14 residues. Germline CDR1 is KGHSH and CDR2 is LQKENI. This chain's CDR3 is CASSSGTSTDTQYF. CDR3 nucleotides: TGTGCCAGCTCATCAGGGACTAGCACAGATACGCAGTATTTT.

This clonotype was counted a few times. V is TRBV5-5 and J is TRBJ1-1, with TRBD1 matching 8 bases. J gave up 5 bases and V 2 bases, and 5 bases lay outside the gene matches. Germline assignment: CDR1 SGHKS and CDR2 YYEKEE (reference sequence). This CDR3 region has 14 residues. Here the CDR3 reads CASSFWTGPTEAFF. The CDR3 region has the DNA TGTGCCAGCAGCTTTTGGACAGGGCCAACTGAAGCTTTCTTT.

In this sample, this clonotype is medium-sized. The rearrangement links TRBV6-5 to TRBJ1-2; 8 positions agree with TRBD1. Germline trimming cut 0 bases from V and 4 bases from J; bases unmatched to any gene: 10. The germline gives CDR1 MNHEY, CDR2 SVGAGI. The CDR3 extends over 17 amino acids. The CDR3: CASSYSQGGKKIYGYTF. CDR3 coding DNA: TGTGCCAGCAGTTACTCACAGGGGGGTAAAAAGATCTATGGCTACACCTTC.

The rearrangement links TRBV20-1 to TRBJ1-4, with D unresolved. Trimming took 0 bases from V and 3 from J, leaving 8 bases between them. Germline values: CDR1 DFQATT, CDR2 SNEGSKA (reference sequence). This CDR3 is built from 14 residues. The CDR3, as DNA: TGCAGTGCTAGAGATCGGGGATCTAATGAAAAACTGTTTTTT. This encodes CSARDRGSNEKLFF.

In its sample, this clonotype is medium-sized. CDR3 DNA sequence: TGTGCCAGCAGTTTCGACAGGGCGTCTAATTCACCCCTCCACTTT. It is translated as CASSFDRASNSPLHF. The chain combines TRBV6-5 with TRBJ1-6; 7 nucleotides line up with TRBD1. V lost 4 bases and J lost 6; bases outside the gene matches: 6. Germline V gives CDR1 MNHEY, CDR2 SVGAGI. CDR3 size: 15 residues.

The rearrangement joins TRBV20-1 to TRBJ1-2, with TRBD1 matching over 9 bases. V gave up 0 bases and J gave up 2 bases; unmatched junction bases: 4. Germline V gives CDR1 DFQATT, CDR2 SNEGSKA (reference sequence). The CDR3 is made up of 15 amino acids. The CDR3 protein is CSARDGTGLNYGYTF. The CDR3 DNA reads TGCAGTGCTAGAGACGGGACAGGGTTAAACTATGGCTACACCTTC.

Notes on this clonotype: An end of the junction does not agree with germline; a read error may underlie this. The chain joins TRBV5-6 to TRBJ1-6; no reliable D call. The CDR3 length is 16 residues. Germline V gene lookup returns CDR1 SGHDT and CDR2 YYEEEE. The CDR3 DNA follows: TGTGTCAGCAGCCCGACCCCGGGGTCCTATAATTCACCCCTCCACTTT. It translates to CVSSPTPGSYNSPLHF.

In its sample, this clonotype was seen a few times. The V gene is TRBV19, the J gene TRBJ2-1, with 14 bases that match TRBD2. The V and J ends lost 7 bases and 7 bases, in that order; junction bases with no gene match: 15. Per the germline V gene, CDR1 is LNHDA and CDR2 is SQIVND (reference sequence). The CDR3 covers 18 residues. The CDR3 region is CASTGGRTSGRLVNEQFF. The CDR3 region has the DNA TGTGCCAGTACCGGGGGTCGGACTAGCGGGAGGTTGGTGAATGAGCAGTTCTTC.

The sample holds many counts of this clonotype. The gene calls are TRBV7-9 and TRBJ1-1; D is unresolved. The V and J ends lost 6 bases and 0 bases respectively, with 11 bases between them. The V gene's germline CDR1 is SEHNR and CDR2 FQNEAQ (reference sequence). The CDR3 is 14 residues long. DNA for the CDR3: TGTGCCAGCAGGGGGATAAATATGAACACTGAAGCTTTCTTT. This codes for CASRGINMNTEAFF.

This clonotype was seen only a few times. The chain carries TRBV12-3 or TRBV12-4 and TRBJ1-2; a weak D match, TRBD1 (5 bases). Trimming removed 3 bases at V and 1 base at J, with 9 bases between. The CDR3 consists of 14 residues. The CDR3 spells CASSFVGRNYGYTF. As DNA, the CDR3 is TGTGCCAGCAGTTTCGTGGGACGTAACTATGGCTACACCTTC.

The rearrangement links TRBV29-1 to TRBJ1-2; 10 bases map to TRBD1. V lost 4 bases and J lost 2; bases outside the gene matches: 4. CDR1 and CDR2 from the germline V gene are SQVTM and ANQGSEA. The CDR3 totals 14 residues. This CDR3 is CSVAVTGGNYGYTF. The CDR3 bases are TGCAGCGTTGCGGTGACAGGGGGCAACTATGGCTACACCTTC.

This clonotype is categorized as medium-sized. This chain joins TRBV13 and TRBJ2-5; 8 positions match TRBD1. Per the germline V gene, CDR1 is PRHDT and CDR2 is FYEKMQ (reference sequence). V lost 2 bases and J lost 7; bases outside the gene matches: 6. The CDR3 is 14 amino acids. In DNA, the CDR3 is TGTGCCAGCAGCTTAAGCTCAGGGGGCCGGACCCAGTACTTC. Amino acids: CASSLSSGGRTQYF.

This clonotype was detected a few times. V and J are TRBV27 and TRBJ2-1; 13 bases match TRBD2. The CDR3 has 17 amino acids. The germline V gene encodes CDR1 MNHEY and CDR2 SMNVEV (reference sequence). J lost 0 bases, V lost 5 bases, and 4 bases had no gene match. The CDR3 nucleotides are TGTGCCAGCAGTGGGGGACTAGCGGGAAGCTCCTACAATGAGCAGTTCTTC. It encodes CASSGGLAGSSYNEQFF.